A selection of T cell receptor beta chains follows, all from one sample in a study of response to subunit inactivated influenza vaccine. MiXCR was run by TCRdb on the RT-PCR reads, yielding one entry per CDR3 protein. The table includes 550,000 to 650,000 distinct CDR3 sequences, 10% to 15% detected once. This specimen was PBMCs from blood, taken on the day of vaccination. These receptors came from a man aged 45 to 65 who received an inactivated influenza vaccine. The CDR3 runs from the conserved cysteine through the conserved F or W. D genes are given only for firm matches. Not all rows give a size; the values are once, few, many and, for expanded clones, a class.

j_call	clone_size	v_call	d_call	cdr3_aa	cdr3_nt
TRBJ2-3	.	TRBV7-2	.	CASSRRQTDTQYF	TGTGCCAGCAGTCGTCGACAGACAGATACGCAGTATTTT
TRBJ2-7	.	TRBV20-1	.	CSARDPLMSSYEQYF	TGCAGTGCTAGAGATCCCCTAATGTCCTCCTACGAGCAGTACTTC
TRBJ1-2	few	TRBV7-9	.	CASSQDPAGTF	TGTGCCAGCAGCCAGGACCCGGCCGGCACCTTC
TRBJ2-7	.	TRBV5-1	.	CASSNVQSSYEQYF	TGCGCCAGCAGCAACGTACAGAGCTCCTACGAGCAGTACTTC
TRBJ2-4	.	TRBV5-8	.	CASSLTLGRVAKNIQYF	TGTGCCAGCAGCTTGACCCTGGGACGGGTAGCCAAAAACATTCAGTACTTC
TRBJ1-2	few	TRBV6-5	TRBD1	CASSSPTRSGGDGYTF	TGTGCCAGCAGTTCCCCAACACGGTCAGGGGGCGATGGCTACACCTTC
TRBJ1-5	few	TRBV2	.	CASSERSSFSNQPQHF	TGTGCCAGCAGTGAGAGGTCTTCCTTTAGCAATCAGCCCCAGCATTTT
TRBJ2-4	.	TRBV4-2	.	CASSQELTSLDIQYF	TGTGCCAGCAGCCAAGAACTCACTAGTCTGGACATTCAGTACTTC
TRBJ2-7	few	TRBV18	.	CASSPGAGAYEQYF	TGTGCCAGCTCACCCGGGGCAGGGGCCTACGAGCAGTACTTC
TRBJ2-7	few	TRBV6-1	TRBD1	CASGTGSMGEQYF	TGTGCCAGTGGGACAGGGAGTATGGGCGAGCAGTACTTC
TRBJ2-5	few	TRBV10-3	.	CAISRTGETQYF	TGTGCCATCAGTCGGACGGGGGAGACCCAGTACTTC
TRBJ2-5	few	TRBV30	.	CAWSGRERTQYF	TGTGCCTGGAGTGGACGAGAGCGGACCCAGTACTTC
TRBJ2-5	.	TRBV20-1	TRBD2	CSARNSRGGETQYF	TGCAGTGCTAGGAATTCGCGGGGGGGAGAGACCCAGTACTTC
TRBJ1-2	few	TRBV3-1	.	CASSQGGPVNYGYTF	TGTGCCAGCAGCCAAGGGGGTCCGGTTAACTATGGCTACACCTTC
TRBJ1-2	.	TRBV6-5	.	CASSYSSVIDGYTF	TGTGCCAGCAGTTACTCCTCGGTTATCGATGGCTACACCTTC
TRBJ2-7	few	TRBV5-5	.	CASSGGGPRAYEQYF	TGTGCCAGCAGCGGCGGCGGCCCGAGGGCCTACGAGCAGTACTTC
TRBJ1-1	few	TRBV20-1	.	CSARASGQPVTEAFF	TGCAGTGCTAGAGCCTCTGGGCAGCCGGTCACTGAAGCTTTCTTT
TRBJ2-3	.	TRBV4-3	.	CASSQDVVGPGTQYF	TGCGCCAGCAGCCAAGATGTGGTCGGTCCAGGTACGCAGTATTTT
TRBJ1-2	.	TRBV5-1	TRBD1	CASSKGGQENYGYTF	TGCGCCAGCAGCAAGGGCGGACAGGAAAACTATGGCTACACCTTC
TRBJ2-1	many	TRBV20-1	TRBD2	CSASPTSGINEQFF	TGCAGTGCTAGCCCGACTAGCGGGATCAATGAGCAGTTCTTC
TRBJ2-5	few	TRBV7-3	TRBD2	CASSLYGSGGETQYF	TGTGCCAGCAGCTTATACGGGAGCGGGGGAGAGACCCAGTACTTC
TRBJ1-4	many	TRBV12-3/TRBV12-4	.	CASSSSNEKLFF	TGTGCCAGCAGTTCCTCCAATGAAAAACTGTTTTTT
TRBJ1-2	.	TRBV3-1	.	CASSQDVELRGYTF	TGTGCCAGCAGCCAAGATGTGGAGCTCCGTGGCTACACCTTC
TRBJ2-4	.	TRBV6-1	.	CASRLPRDTKNIQYF	TGTGCCAGCAGACTACCCCGGGATACCAAAAACATTCAGTACTTC
TRBJ1-1	many	TRBV5-1	TRBD1	CATAGGPLDTEAFF	TGCGCCACCGCAGGGGGCCCTTTGGACACTGAAGCTTTCTTT
TRBJ2-5	many	TRBV28	TRBD1	CASSLQGDETQYF	TGTGCCAGCAGTTTGCAGGGGGATGAGACCCAGTACTTC
TRBJ2-7	.	TRBV20-1	TRBD2	CSAGGLAEFYEQYF	TGCAGTGCCGGCGGACTAGCGGAGTTCTACGAGCAGTACTTC
TRBJ2-5	.	TRBV24-1	.	CATSAGRFDGSETQYF	TGTGCCACCAGTGCCGGCCGTTTCGACGGCTCAGAGACCCAGTACTTC
TRBJ2-5	.	TRBV10-3	.	CAISALWTELNQETQYF	TGTGCCATCAGTGCGTTATGGACAGAGCTAAACCAAGAGACCCAGTACTTC
TRBJ1-4	.	TRBV5-6	.	CASSLGGFTTYNEKLFF	TGTGCCAGCAGCTTGGGCGGGTTCACCACCTATAATGAAAAACTGTTTTTT
TRBJ2-3	many	TRBV12-3/TRBV12-4	.	CASSTSGAPSTDTQYF	TGTGCCAGCAGTACCTCGGGGGCCCCTAGCACAGATACGCAGTATTTT
TRBJ2-3	many	TRBV9	TRBD2	CASSVGGLAKPSTDTQYF	TGTGCCAGCAGCGTAGGGGGACTAGCGAAACCAAGCACAGATACGCAGTATTTT
TRBJ2-3	.	TRBV6-2/TRBV6-3	TRBD2	CASSLLAALADTQYF	TGTGCCAGCAGCTTACTAGCGGCCCTCGCAGATACGCAGTATTTT
TRBJ2-7	.	TRBV7-9	TRBD1	CASSYQGARNEEQYF	TGTGCCAGCAGCTATCAGGGGGCGCGAAACGAAGAGCAGTACTTC
TRBJ1-1	few	TRBV20-1	TRBD1	CSAREGGRANTEAFF	TGCAGTGCTAGGGAAGGGGGCAGAGCGAACACTGAAGCTTTCTTT
TRBJ2-7	.	TRBV3-1	TRBD2	CASSRTSAGPYEQYF	TGTGCCAGCAGCCGGACTAGCGCCGGACCCTACGAGCAGTACTTC
TRBJ2-7	many	TRBV27	.	CASSPPGRTYEQYF	TGTGCCAGCAGTCCCCCGGGACGGACCTACGAGCAGTACTTC
TRBJ2-2	many	TRBV6-1	.	CASTGQPDTGELFF	TGTGCCAGCACCGGACAGCCTGACACCGGGGAGCTGTTTTTT
TRBJ2-7	few	TRBV18	.	CASSGRDNSYEQYF	TGTGCCAGCTCAGGTCGGGACAACTCCTACGAGCAGTACTTC
TRBJ2-3	.	TRBV7-2	.	CASSLKSPYTDTQYF	TGTGCCAGCAGCTTAAAATCGCCCTACACAGATACGCAGTATTTT
TRBJ2-1	.	TRBV20-1	.	CSARDLEQFF	TGCAGTGCTAGAGATCTTGAGCAGTTCTTC
TRBJ2-1	.	TRBV12-3/TRBV12-4	TRBD2	CASSPQMRGRNEQFF	TGTGCCAGCAGCCCGCAAATGCGGGGGAGAAATGAGCAGTTCTTC
TRBJ1-2	many	TRBV7-2	.	CASSLMRAANYGYTF	TGTGCCAGCAGCTTAATGCGGGCAGCTAACTATGGCTACACCTTC
TRBJ1-2	many	TRBV12-3/TRBV12-4	.	CASSFTDYGYTF	TGTGCCAGCAGTTTCACAGACTATGGCTACACCTTC
TRBJ2-2	many	TRBV15	TRBD1	CATSRQGVGELFF	TGTGCCACCAGCAGGCAGGGGGTCGGGGAGCTGTTTTTT
TRBJ1-5	many	TRBV7-9	TRBD1	CASRRTGDGNQPQHF	TGTGCCAGCAGACGCACAGGGGACGGCAATCAGCCCCAGCATTTT
TRBJ2-3	few	TRBV5-1	TRBD2	CASSLILAGGLNTDTQYF	TGCGCCAGCAGTCTGATCTTAGCGGGAGGATTAAACACAGATACGCAGTATTTT
TRBJ2-1	few	TRBV3-1	.	CASSHRGLGYNEQFF	TGTGCCAGCAGCCACAGGGGTCTTGGGTACAATGAGCAGTTCTTC
TRBJ2-5	many	TRBV12-3/TRBV12-4	TRBD1	CASSWDRGRETQYF	TGTGCCAGCAGTTGGGACAGGGGGCGAGAGACCCAGTACTTC
TRBJ1-1	few	TRBV4-2	.	CASSPENWGTEAFF	TGTGCCAGCAGCCCCGAAAACTGGGGGACTGAAGCTTTCTTT
TRBJ2-7	many	TRBV29-1	.	CSVGAGPYEQYF	TGCAGCGTGGGGGCGGGTCCCTACGAGCAGTACTTC
TRBJ2-7	.	TRBV27	.	CASSPRTALTYEQYF	TGTGCCAGCAGTCCCCGGACAGCGCTAACCTACGAGCAGTACTTC
TRBJ2-3	.	TRBV29-1	.	CSVDRDPSTDTQYF	TGCAGCGTTGACCGGGACCCCAGCACAGATACGCAGTATTTT